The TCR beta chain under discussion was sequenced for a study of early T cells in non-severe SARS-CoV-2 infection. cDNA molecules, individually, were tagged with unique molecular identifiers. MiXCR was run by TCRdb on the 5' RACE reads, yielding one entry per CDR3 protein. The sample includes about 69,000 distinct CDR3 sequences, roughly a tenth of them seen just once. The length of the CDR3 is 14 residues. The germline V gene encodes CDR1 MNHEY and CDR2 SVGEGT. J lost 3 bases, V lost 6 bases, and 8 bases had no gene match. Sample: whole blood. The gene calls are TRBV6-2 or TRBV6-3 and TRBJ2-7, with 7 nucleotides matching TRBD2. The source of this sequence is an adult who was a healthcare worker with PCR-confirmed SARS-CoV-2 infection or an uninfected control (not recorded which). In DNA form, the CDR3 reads TGTGCCAGCAGCGTCATCGGACTAGTCTACGAGCAGTACTTC. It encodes CASSVIGLVYEQYF.